A selection of T cell receptor beta chains follows, all from one sample in a study of T cells in Graves' hyperthyroidism and ophthalmopathy. TCRdb itself ran the multiplex PCR reads through MiXCR, one entry per CDR3 protein. Of approximately 380,000 distinct CDR3 sequences listed, less than 20% are singletons. The sample taken for sequencing was blood. The source of these receptors is a young man with Graves' ophthalmopathy. Both conserved end residues are part of each CDR3. A D gene is named only where the DNA matches it firmly. Size is omitted from some rows. Given values are once, few, many or a class for expanded clones.

>many|TRBJ1-1|TRBV3-1|TRBD1
CASSQGTGFQNTEAFF
TGTGCCAGCAGCCAAGGGACAGGGTTTCAGAACACTGAAGCTTTCTTT
>.|TRBJ1-3|TRBV14|.
CASSHRPQSGNTIYF
TGTGCCAGCAGCCATCGCCCTCAATCGGGAAACACCATATATTTT
>many|TRBJ1-3|TRBV12-3/TRBV12-4|.
CASRGTSGNTIYF
TGTGCCAGCAGAGGGACGTCGGGAAACACCATATATTTT
>many|TRBJ2-3|TRBV6-5|TRBD2
CASSYLGGAGTDTQYF
TGTGCCAGCAGTTACCTCGGGGGGGCCGGCACAGATACGCAGTATTTT
>many|TRBJ1-1|TRBV6-6|.
CASSYSGRGQWNTEAFF
TGTGCCAGCAGTTACTCAGGCCGGGGACAATGGAACACTGAAGCTTTCTTT
>many|TRBJ1-1|TRBV6-1|.
CASSYGQTEAFF
TGTGCCAGCAGTTACGGACAGACTGAAGCTTTCTTT
>few|TRBJ2-3|TRBV2|TRBD1
CASLQGGLTDTQYF
TGTGCCAGCCTACAGGGGGGACTCACAGATACGCAGTATTTT
>many|TRBJ2-1|TRBV12-3/TRBV12-4|.
CASSLNLIGNGVDEQFF
TGTGCCAGCAGTTTAAATCTTATAGGGAATGGTGTCGATGAGCAGTTCTTC
>many|TRBJ2-7|TRBV28|.
CASKFTFSYEQYF
TGTGCCAGCAAATTTACGTTTTCCTACGAGCAGTACTTC
>many|TRBJ1-2|TRBV7-3|.
CASSYDWGYGYTF
TGTGCCAGCAGCTACGACTGGGGCTATGGCTACACCTTC
>many|TRBJ1-5|TRBV2|TRBD1
CASSETGGFQPQHF
TGTGCCAGCAGTGAAACAGGGGGCTTTCAGCCCCAGCATTTT
>many|TRBJ2-7|TRBV12-3/TRBV12-4|.
CASRDRVSYEQYF
TGTGCCAGCAGGGACAGAGTCTCCTACGAGCAGTACTTC
>once|TRBJ2-5|TRBV24-1|.
CATSDYKDVQETQYF
TGTGCCACCAGTGATTACAAGGACGTCCAAGAGACCCAGTACTTC
>.|TRBJ2-3|TRBV28|TRBD1
CASSLLDRAPTDTQYF
TGTGCCAGCAGTCTACTTGACAGGGCACCCACAGATACGCAGTATTTT
>many|TRBJ1-1|TRBV20-1|.
CSAGDTTAHTEAFF
TGCAGTGCTGGGGACACCACGGCCCACACTGAAGCTTTCTTT
>.|TRBJ2-3|TRBV20-1|TRBD2
CSAIGTSGITIPDTQYF
TGCAGTGCGATCGGGACTAGCGGCATTACCATTCCAGATACGCAGTATTTT
>many|TRBJ1-1|TRBV6-1|.
CASSSLLNTEAFF
TGTGCCAGCAGTTCTTTATTGAACACTGAAGCTTTCTTT
>few|TRBJ2-3|TRBV5-8|TRBD2
CASSPGGGGITDTQYF
TGTGCCAGCAGCCCGGGGGGCGGGGGGATCACAGATACGCAGTATTTT
>.|TRBJ2-2|TRBV18|.
CASSPLRNTGELFF
TGTGCCAGCTCACCCCTTAGGAACACCGGGGAGCTGTTTTTT
>.|TRBJ2-1|TRBV4-2|TRBD1
CASSQERQGVNNEQFF
TGTGCCAGCAGCCAAGAAAGACAGGGGGTAAACAATGAGCAGTTCTTC
>.|TRBJ2-7|TRBV4-1|.
CASTQGGLITGEQYF
TGCGCCAGCACGCAAGGGGGACTCATTACGGGCGAGCAGTACTTC
>few|TRBJ1-2|TRBV6-1|TRBD1
CASSLTGTEGYTF
TGTGCCAGCAGTCTGACAGGGACAGAAGGCTACACCTTC
>.|TRBJ1-1|TRBV6-1|.
CASGHGQNTEAFF
TGTGCCAGCGGTCATGGACAGAACACTGAAGCTTTCTTT
>many|TRBJ2-5|TRBV2|TRBD2
CASSLPRGGQETQYF
TGTGCCAGCAGCCTACCCCGGGGGGGACAAGAGACCCAGTACTTC
>once|TRBJ2-3|TRBV29-1|.
CSAAGTSDGTDTQYF
TGCAGCGCCGCCGGGACTTCAGATGGTACAGATACGCAGTATTTT
>many|TRBJ1-2|TRBV2|TRBD1
CASILKDRGYLNYGYTF
TGTGCCAGCATCTTAAAGGACAGGGGTTACCTTAACTATGGCTACACCTTC
>.|TRBJ2-7|TRBV5-1|TRBD1
CASSIGTAKQYF
TGCGCCAGCAGTATCGGGACAGCCAAGCAGTACTTC
>few|TRBJ2-1|TRBV4-1|TRBD2
CASSRPTSANEQFF
TGCGCCAGCAGCCGCCCCACTAGCGCGAATGAGCAGTTCTTC
>.|TRBJ2-2|TRBV6-1|TRBD1
CASSRQGGQSNTGELFF
TGTGCCAGCAGTCGACAGGGGGGTCAGTCGAACACCGGGGAGCTGTTTTTT
>many|TRBJ1-2|TRBV7-6|TRBD1
CASSLLTGTGDGYTF
TGTGCCAGCAGCTTATTAACCGGGACAGGGGACGGCTACACCTTC
>many|TRBJ1-5|TRBV27|.
CASSLSSFGQPQHF
TGTGCCAGCAGTTTATCGTCTTTCGGTCAGCCCCAGCATTTT
>few|TRBJ2-2|TRBV7-9|.
CASSLDSYTGELFF
TGTGCCAGCAGCTTAGACAGCTACACCGGGGAGCTGTTTTTT
>many|TRBJ2-7|TRBV7-9|.
CASSLQGTYEQYF
TGTGCCAGCAGCTTACAGGGGACCTACGAGCAGTACTTC
>.|TRBJ2-7|TRBV4-2|TRBD2
CASSQEGLDSPYEQYF
TGTGCCAGCAGCCAAGAAGGACTAGATTCCCCCTACGAGCAGTACTTC
>few|TRBJ1-5|TRBV28|.
CASSLRSLGGNQPQHF
TGTGCCAGCAGTTTAAGGTCGTTGGGGGGGAATCAGCCCCAGCATTTT
>few|TRBJ1-5|TRBV7-4|.
CASRGQGQPQHF
TGTGCCAGCAGGGGGCAGGGTCAGCCCCAGCATTTT
>many|TRBJ1-5|TRBV12-3/TRBV12-4|.
CASSPRGFQPQHF
TGTGCCAGCAGTCCCCGGGGATTTCAGCCCCAGCATTTT
>.|TRBJ1-4|TRBV7-6|TRBD1
CASSARTGGSNEKLFF
TGTGCCAGCAGCGCAAGGACAGGGGGAAGTAATGAAAAACTGTTTTTT